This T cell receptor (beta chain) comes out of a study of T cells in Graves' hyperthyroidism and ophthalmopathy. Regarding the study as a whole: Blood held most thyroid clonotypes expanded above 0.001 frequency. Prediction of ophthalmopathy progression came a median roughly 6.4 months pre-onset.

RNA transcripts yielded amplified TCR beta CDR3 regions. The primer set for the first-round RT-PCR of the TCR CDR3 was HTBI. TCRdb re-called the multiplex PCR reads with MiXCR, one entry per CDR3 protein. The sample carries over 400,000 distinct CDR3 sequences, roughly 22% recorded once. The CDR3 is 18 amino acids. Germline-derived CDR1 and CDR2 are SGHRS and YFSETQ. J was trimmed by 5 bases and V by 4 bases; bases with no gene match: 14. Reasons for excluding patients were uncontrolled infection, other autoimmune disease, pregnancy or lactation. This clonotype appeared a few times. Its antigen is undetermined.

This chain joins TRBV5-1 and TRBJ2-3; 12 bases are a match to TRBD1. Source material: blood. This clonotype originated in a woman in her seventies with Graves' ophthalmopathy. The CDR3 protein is CASSAFPGTGGGVDTQYF. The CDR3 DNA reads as TGCGCCAGCAGCGCTTTCCCCGGGACAGGGGGCGGTGTAGATACGCAGTATTTT. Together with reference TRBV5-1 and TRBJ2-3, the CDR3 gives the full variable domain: KAGVTQTPRYLIKTRGQQVTLSCSPISGHRSVSWYQQTPGQGLQFLFEYFSETQRNKGNFPGRFSGRQFSNSRSEMNVSTLELGDSALYLCASSAFPGTGGGVDTQYFGPGTRLTVL.